The entry that follows covers one T cell receptor beta chain sequence. The antigen remains undetermined. Libraries were made from TCR beta cDNA, and they carried unique molecular identifiers. Via MiXCR, TCRdb re-called the PCR reads, giving one row per CDR3 protein. The data contain more than 350,000 distinct CDR3 sequences, 30% to 45% of them singletons. This record comes from a study of post-analysis software for immune sequencing data. Turning to the study itself: Relapsing-remitting, secondary progressive and progressive-relapsing multiple sclerosis courses were included.

Notes on the study in general: Compared with controls, patients had more of roughly five TRBV segments, including TRBV5-6, TRBV5-1 and TRBV20-1. By F measure, samples from a shared preparation batch strongly co-clustered. Patients with multiple sclerosis recorded significantly lower normalized Chao1 diversity than controls, the study found.

Trimming shortened V by 3 bases and J by 2 bases, and 9 bases separated the two germline ends. Per germline, CDR1 SGDLS and CDR2 YYNGEE. The CDR3 sequence is 13 residues long. Sequenced sample: blood. This TCR derives from a girl under 10 years old with multiple sclerosis. This chain joins TRBV9 and TRBJ2-7; D is undetermined. In DNA, the CDR3 is TGTGCCAGCAGCGGGGGATGGCCCTACGAGCAGTACTTC. The encoded protein is CASSGGWPYEQYF.